These T cell receptor beta chains were read from a single sample in a study of CD8 T cells in Susac syndrome. TCRdb processed the immunoSEQ multiplex PCR reads anew with MiXCR; each CDR3 protein has one entry. Among roughly 200,000 distinct CDR3 sequences listed, approximately 95% were seen once. Sequencing was done on a sample of CD4+ T cells from PBMCs. These TCRs come from a human donor with multiple sclerosis. The conserved cysteine and the conserved F or W are not part of the CDR3 here. The order of the fields is V gene, J gene, D gene, CDR3 protein. A D gene is named only where the DNA matches it firmly.

>TRBV5-1|TRBJ2-7|NA
ASSSRGEAYEQY
>TRBV3-1|TRBJ2-5|NA
ASSKSTGAGETQY
>TRBV11-2|TRBJ2-1|NA
ASSLEGGSYNEQF
>TRBV3-1|TRBJ1-2|NA
ASSQVRRGPRDGYT
>TRBV9|TRBJ2-5|NA
ASSAASRETQY
>TRBV6-6|TRBJ1-5|NA
ASSDASLPGNQPQH
>TRBV20-1|TRBJ1-2|TRBD1
SARDLGQGRDYGYT
>TRBV20-1|TRBJ1-5|TRBD1
SASLQGAGNQPQH
>TRBV4-1|TRBJ1-1|NA
ASSQVPPGASLITGTEAF
>TRBV3-1|TRBJ1-6|TRBD1
ASSLTGDESPLH
>TRBV12-3/TRBV12-4|TRBJ2-5|TRBD1
ASSRDSGTQY
>TRBV9|TRBJ2-1|TRBD2
ASSVVGTSGGGYNEQF
>TRBV5-1|TRBJ1-6|NA
ASSLEPTSSYNSPLH
>TRBV24-1|TRBJ2-2|NA
ATSDPRAPNTGELF
>TRBV12-3/TRBV12-4|TRBJ2-3|NA
ASSSSADTQY
>TRBV9|TRBJ2-1|TRBD2
ASSVGLAWYNEQF
>TRBV2|TRBJ1-1|NA
ASSEQGFPTEAF
>TRBV30|TRBJ1-2|NA
AWSVRVLGSDGYT
>TRBV4-1|TRBJ1-2|NA
ASSQEPQNTYGYT
>TRBV20-1|TRBJ2-7|NA
SARDWGAYEQY
>TRBV4-1|TRBJ2-3|TRBD2
ASSQETSGGALDTQY
>TRBV3-1|TRBJ1-2|NA
ASSQAPYGYT
>TRBV6-5|TRBJ1-5|NA
ASSRTSRGQPQH
>TRBV20-1|TRBJ1-5|NA
SAREGPDQPQH
>TRBV12-3/TRBV12-4|TRBJ2-1|TRBD1
ASRTGTGVTGHEQF
>TRBV7-8|TRBJ2-4|NA
ASSPTVASPVSKNIQY
>TRBV20-1|TRBJ2-1|NA
SARLYNEQF
>TRBV4-2|TRBJ2-5|NA
ASSQEEGRETQY
>TRBV9|TRBJ1-2|TRBD1
ASSVGQGFGYT
>TRBV5-1|TRBJ1-1|NA
ASSSGSANTEAF
>TRBV20-1|TRBJ2-1|TRBD1
SAIRDRGINEQF
>TRBV5-1|TRBJ1-5|NA
ASRQGLNQPQH
>TRBV27|TRBJ2-7|NA
ASRPFGSGEQY
>TRBV3-1|TRBJ1-1|NA
ASSRTGSNTEAF
>TRBV15|TRBJ1-5|NA
ATSPTPVHYSNQPQH
>TRBV20-1|TRBJ2-3|NA
SARDQSYTQY
>TRBV30|TRBJ1-5|NA
AWRQDNQPQH
>TRBV20-1|TRBJ1-6|NA
SASAAGRDNSPLH
>TRBV30|TRBJ2-5|NA
AWSVLSLETQY
>TRBV12-3/TRBV12-4|TRBJ1-1|NA
ASRPPRALTEAF
>TRBV5-1|TRBJ2-1|TRBD2
ASSPKERGRQF
>TRBV7-2|TRBJ2-1|NA
ASSWVYNEQF
>TRBV20-1|TRBJ1-5|TRBD1
SAIMLGGSDQPQH
>TRBV20-1|TRBJ2-2|TRBD2
SALLAGGTGELF
>TRBV23-1|TRBJ2-3|NA
ASSQSRTPNGGDTQY
>TRBV7-9|TRBJ2-7|NA
ASSSQDFAEQY
>TRBV5-4|TRBJ2-5|NA
ASSIDGTPRVPQY
>TRBV15|TRBJ2-1|TRBD1
ATSRDPRTGVNEQF
>TRBV2|TRBJ2-3|TRBD2
ASSEFLAGGHQDTQY
>TRBV3-1|TRBJ1-1|NA
ASSQLAGGNTEAF
>TRBV5-4|TRBJ1-2|NA
ASSLLDGRTYT
>TRBV30|TRBJ1-2|NA
AWSTNSVGYT
>TRBV5-1|TRBJ1-6|TRBD1
ASSIEGQGDSPLH